This TCR beta chain was obtained from a study of Ad26.COV2.S vaccination and SARS-CoV-2 variants. Study-wide context: In the study, Ad26.COV2.S was injected intramuscularly once, or twice 56 days apart.

The study, taken as a whole, reports: Vaccine and placebo recipients had comparable breadth of non-spike TCRs. Spike-specific TCR breadth ran higher among vaccine recipients than placebo recipients.

V lost 5 bases and J lost 16, with 18 bases in between. This CDR3 has 12 amino acids. Germline-derived CDR1 and CDR2 are SEHNR and FQNEAQ (reference sequence). Worth noting for this clone: No antigen is known for it.

Profiled with immunoSEQ multiplex PCR; TCRdb holds only in-frame clones, not every one. Of just over 350,000 clones in the sample, around 83% are singletons; the top ten hold 3% to 4%. The treatment is: roughly 19 received Ad26.COV2.S at low or high dose, single or two shots; roughly 5 received placebo; per-sample allocation not given. Sample collection was performed on day 63 after the first vaccine or placebo injection. This sequence originates from a person between 18 and 60 years old who received the Ad26.COV2.S COVID-19 vaccine or a placebo. This specimen was peripheral blood, taken in a trial of Ad26.COV2.S vaccine versus placebo. The rearrangement uses TRBV7-9 and TRBJ2-4; D may be TRBD1 (5 bases). CDR3 protein: CASSRPGQGLYF. The DNA of the CDR3 is TGTGCCAGCAGCCGCCCGGGCCAGGGCCTCTACTTC.